These 3 T cell receptor beta chains came from one sample sequenced in a study of cytomegalovirus exposure and HLA in healthy donors. Clones were sequenced by immunoSEQ multiplex PCR, and TCRdb holds only the in-frame ones, with some missing. Here the sample spans 43,000 or so clones, 92% being singletons. The source material was PBMCs. The receptors derive from a man aged 18 to 35 in good health and CMV-seronegative.

This sequence joins TRBV29-1 and TRBJ2-7, with TRBD1 identical over 10 bases. The CDR3 has 13 residues. CDR1 and CDR2 (germline): SQVTM, ANQGSEA. The J segment lost 3 bases and the V segment lost 7 bases, leaving 6 bases of the junction unmatched. The CDR3 is CSATGTGDYEQYF. The CDR3 region has the DNA TGCAGCGCGACCGGGACAGGGGACTACGAGCAGTACTTC.

The genes are TRBV25-1 and TRBJ2-7; 11 bases match TRBD2. The junction had 3 bases not matched to a gene; V was cut back by 6 bases and J by 5 bases. Germline lookup yields CDR1 MGHDK and CDR2 SYGVNS. This CDR3 is built from 13 residues. As DNA, the CDR3 is TGTGCCAGCAGCACTAGCGGGAGTGACGAGCAGTACTTC. This gives the protein CASSTSGSDEQYF.

The chain couples TRBV11-2 to TRBJ1-5; D not certain. V shed 2 bases and J shed 3 bases, with 11 bases lying between them. CDR3 size: 15 residues. Germline V CDR1 and CDR2: SGHAT, FQNNGV. The CDR3 DNA reads TGTGCCAGCAGCTTATCCCACGGGGTCAATCAGCCCCAGCATTTT. Translation: CASSLSHGVNQPQHF.